The 28 T cell receptor beta chains below all came from one sample that was sequenced in a study of shared clonotypes between healthy human individuals (dated by TCRdb to about 2020). Library generation was performed with the immunoSEQ multiplex PCR assay. TCRdb limited this immuneACCESS table to in-frame rearrangements with V and J called. A share of clones is missing; checked studies link under half to unresolved V genes, and the rest is unexplained. The sample table shows a few million clones, and approximately 96% are seen once. Around 0.13% of the sample belongs to the ten largest clones. Sequenced sample: naive CD4+ T cells sorted from blood. Taken with the paper, the label for cell subset or site translates to: CD45RA+ positively selected. The origin of the receptors is a man between 18 and 29 years old in good health.

This rearrangement joins TRBV28 to TRBJ2-7; possibly TRBD2 for D (7 bases). V shed 2 bases and J shed 2 bases, with 13 bases lying between them. Germline V gene data show CDR1 as MDHEN and CDR2 as SYDVKM. There are 15 residues in the CDR3. CDR3 loop: CASSLPGGRAYEQYF. For the CDR3, the DNA is TGTGCCAGCAGTTTACCGGGGGGCCGAGCCTACGAGCAGTACTTC.

The chain couples TRBV7-9 to TRBJ2-3; 12 bases match TRBD2. CDR3 length: 16 amino acids. Per the germline V gene, CDR1 is SEHNR and CDR2 is FQNEAQ (reference sequence). Losses at the gene ends were 4 bases for V and 4 bases for J; bases not matched to a gene: 6. Here the CDR3 DNA reads TGTGCCAGCAGCTCTCGACTAGCGGGGGCTGCAGATACGCAGTATTTT. Translated, it gives CASSSRLAGAADTQYF.

About this clone itself: A junction boundary mismatches the germline segment, possibly from a read error. This same CDR3 is encoded by further DNA sequences in the sample. This chain joins TRBV5-1 and TRBJ1-1; tentative D call: TRBD1 (6 bases). Germline V gene data show CDR1 as SGHRS and CDR2 as YFSETQ. The CDR3 loop spans 12 amino acids. DNA for the CDR3: TGCGCCAGCAGCTTTGGGGACACAGAAGCTTTCTTT. Its translation is CASSFGDTEAFF.

This clone turned up a few times. The chain uses TRBV2 and TRBJ1-3; the D gene is possibly TRBD1 (5 bases). Trimming removed 6 bases at V and 8 bases at J, with 14 bases between. The germline V gene has CDR1 SNHLY and CDR2 FYNNEI. The CDR3 extends over 13 amino acids. The CDR3 loop is CASSAGRVDTIYF. CDR3 DNA sequence: TGTGCCAGCAGCGCGGGCAGGGTGGACACCATATATTTT.

The chain joins TRBV7-2 to TRBJ2-7; 10 bases align to TRBD1. CDR1 and CDR2 (germline): SGHTA, FQGNSA. This CDR3 spans 19 amino acids. Trimming cost V 5 bases and J 2 bases; bases outside gene matches: 18. The CDR3 sequence is CASSAREVGTGAPPYEQYF. As DNA, the CDR3 is TGTGCCAGCAGCGCCCGGGAGGTTGGGACAGGGGCCCCTCCCTACGAGCAGTACTTC.

The chain employs TRBV28 and TRBJ1-2; no firm D call. This CDR3 contains 12 residues. Germline lookup yields CDR1 MDHEN and CDR2 SYDVKM. The CDR3 loop is CVTENINYGYTF. Here the CDR3 DNA reads TGTGTTACGGAAAATATTAACTATGGCTACACCTTC.

The chain couples TRBV7-2 to TRBJ2-1, with TRBD2 matching over 8 bases. The CDR3 has 14 residues. With V trimmed by 5 bases and J by 8 bases, 8 bases remained unmatched. Germline CDR1 and CDR2: SGHTA and FQGNSA. The CDR3 reads CASSGAGAWDEQFF. Written as DNA, the CDR3 is TGTGCCAGCAGCGGAGCGGGGGCATGGGATGAGCAGTTCTTC.

The CDR3 DNA reads TGTGCCAGCTCACCACAGGAATATAGCACAGATACGCAGTATTTT. Residues: CASSPQEYSTDTQYF. The J gene is TRBJ2-3, the V gene TRBV18; D unresolved. V lost 1 base and J 0 bases, leaving 8 bases between the germline ends. The CDR3 consists of 15 residues. CDR1 is KGHSH and CDR2 is LQKENI in the germline V gene.

The chain joins TRBV7-9 to TRBJ1-5; a weak D match, TRBD1 (6 bases). V was shortened by 1 base and J by 6 bases, with 13 bases between the two germline ends. In germline, CDR1 is SEHNR, CDR2 FQNEAQ (reference sequence). This CDR3 is built from 15 residues. CDR3 bases: TGTGCCAGCAGCTTAGGGGCAGGGGACGGTCAGCCCCAGCATTTT. Translation gives CASSLGAGDGQPQHF. Together with reference TRBV7-9 and TRBJ1-5, the CDR3 gives the full variable domain: DTGVSQNPRHKITKRGQNVTFRCDPISEHNRLYWYRQTLGQGPEFLTYFQNEAQLEKSRLLSDRFSAERPKGSFSTLEIQRTEQGDSAMYLCASSLGAGDGQPQHFGDGTRLSIL.

The chain is built from TRBV29-1 and TRBJ1-2, with D hard to call. This CDR3 spans 12 amino acids. Germline CDR1 is SQVTM and CDR2 is ANQGSEA. The V gene lost 4 bases and the J gene lost 8 bases, with 14 bases spanning the gap. DNA for the CDR3: TGCAGCGTTGGAGTAGGGCTGGGCGGCTACACCTTC. This translates into CSVGVGLGGYTF.

In the case of this clone: This sample includes further DNA sequences coding for the same CDR3. CDR3 bases: TGCGCCAGCAGCTTGGGCCAGACGAACACTGAAGCTTTCTTT. The encoded protein is CASSLGQTNTEAFF. The chain links TRBV5-1 to TRBJ1-1; D is unclear. Germline V gene lookup returns CDR1 SGHRS and CDR2 YFSETQ. V shed 0 bases and J shed 1 base, with 7 bases lying between them. The CDR3 extends over 14 amino acids.

This chain links TRBV27 with TRBJ2-5; TRBD2 aligns across 12 bases. The germline gives CDR1 MNHEY, CDR2 SMNVEV (reference sequence). Unmatched junction bases numbered 6, after V lost 5 bases and J lost 5 bases. The CDR3 runs to 15 residues. As DNA, the CDR3 is TGTGCCAGCAGTGAGACTAGCGGGAGTTGGGAGACCCAGTACTTC. Translated, it gives CASSETSGSWETQYF.

V is TRBV29-1 and J is TRBJ2-5, with 10 bases that match TRBD1. Germline V gene lookup returns CDR1 SQVTM and CDR2 ANQGSEA. The length of the CDR3 is 14 residues. V trimming: 6 bases; J trimming: 4 bases; junction bases outside the gene matches: 8. CDR3: CSVAMRDRGETQYF. CDR3 sequence (DNA): TGCAGCGTCGCTATGAGGGACAGGGGAGAGACCCAGTACTTC.

This chain links TRBV27 with TRBJ1-2; no reliable D call. Germline V gene sequence: CDR1 MNHEY, CDR2 SMNVEV (reference sequence). This CDR3 is built from 14 residues. With 6 bases removed from V and 6 bases from J, the gap between germline ends came to 17 bases. CDR3: CASSPTEPWDGYTF. Written as DNA, the CDR3 is TGTGCCAGCAGCCCGACTGAACCGTGGGATGGCTACACCTTC.

The chain is built from TRBV5-4 and TRBJ2-7, with 7 positions matching TRBD1. V was pared by 4 bases and J by 2 bases, with 9 bases of the junction left unmatched. Per the germline V gene, CDR1 is SGHNT and CDR2 is YYREEE (reference sequence). CDR3 length: 15 residues. The CDR3, as DNA: TGTGCCAGCAGCGTCGGGACAGATTTGGCCTACGAGCAGTACTTC. It encodes CASSVGTDLAYEQYF.

This chain joins TRBV5-1 and TRBJ2-2; D could derive from TRBD1 or TRBD2 (5 bases each). Trimming removed 6 bases at V and 0 bases at J, with 9 bases between. This CDR3 is 14 amino acids long. The germline V gene encodes CDR1 SGHRS and CDR2 YFSETQ. The CDR3 nucleotides are TGCGCCAGCATCCTGGGGGCGAACACCGGGGAGCTGTTTTTT. Amino acid sequence: CASILGANTGELFF.

The count of this clone is one. The V gene is TRBV6-5, the J gene TRBJ1-5; D is possibly TRBD1 (6 bases). The germline V gene has CDR1 MNHEY and CDR2 SVGAGI. This CDR3 spans 14 amino acids. Trimming took off 1 base at V and 7 bases at J, with 11 bases between the two ends. CDR3 nucleotide sequence: TGTGCCAGCAGTTACTTCAGGGGTGGACAGCCCCAGCATTTT. It encodes CASSYFRGGQPQHF.

The V call is TRBV18, the J call TRBJ2-1; D perhaps matches TRBD2 (6 bases). Trimming left V 6 bases short and J 3 bases short, with 15 bases between. Germline CDR1 reads KGHSH; CDR2 reads LQKENI. The CDR3 loop spans 15 amino acids. Here the CDR3 reads CASSRSQDYYNEQFF. The CDR3, as DNA: TGTGCCAGCTCTCGGAGTCAGGACTACTACAATGAGCAGTTCTTC.

The V and J genes are TRBV19 and TRBJ1-2; D may be TRBD1 (6 bases). Germline CDR1 is LNHDA and CDR2 is SQIVND (reference sequence). The V gene lost 8 bases and the J gene lost 5 bases, with 15 bases spanning the gap. The CDR3 has 13 amino acids. In nucleotides, the CDR3 is TGTGCCAGTCCTATTACAGGGTTTTATGGCTACACCTTC. Amino acids: CASPITGFYGYTF.

As concerns this clone: The sample has other DNA sequences that encode this CDR3 too. The chain has TRBV6-1 and TRBJ1-6; perhaps TRBD1 as D (5 bases). This CDR3 spans 13 amino acids. Trimming shortened V by 3 bases and J by 7 bases, and 7 bases separated the two germline ends. Germline-derived CDR1 and CDR2 are MNHNS and SASEGT. In DNA, the CDR3 is TGTGCCAGCAGTGACGGGGGGAATTCACCCCTCCACTTT. Encoded protein: CASSDGGNSPLHF.

This chain uses TRBV9 with TRBJ1-6; 12 nucleotides match TRBD1. This CDR3 contains 17 residues. Trimming removed 4 bases from V and 10 bases from J; junction bases left unmatched: 12. Germline loops: CDR1 SGDLS, CDR2 YYNGEE. CDR3 amino acids: CASSPNPGTGGRSPLHF. The CDR3 bases are TGTGCCAGCAGCCCTAACCCGGGGACAGGGGGCAGGTCACCCCTCCACTTT.

J is TRBJ2-7 and V is TRBV7-2; D is unresolved. This CDR3 contains 11 residues. Per germline, CDR1 SGHTA and CDR2 FQGNSA. Trimming removed 7 bases from V and 1 base from J, with 5 bases in between. This chain's CDR3 is CASTKSYEQYF. Here the CDR3 DNA reads TGTGCCAGCACCAAATCCTACGAGCAGTACTTC.

This chain joins TRBV30 and TRBJ1-2; unclear D gene. The germline V and J ends were trimmed by 2 bases and 8 bases, with 12 bases remaining between them. The CDR3 is 12 amino acids. The V gene's germline CDR1 is GTSNPN and CDR2 SVGIG (reference sequence). CDR3 sequence: CAWSSQRTGYTF. The DNA for the CDR3 is TGTGCCTGGAGTTCACAGAGGACCGGCTACACCTTC.

This clone was seen just once. The chain combines TRBV6-5 with TRBJ1-2; no reliable D call. The germline V and J ends were trimmed by 3 bases and 1 base, with 12 bases remaining between them. This CDR3 spans 15 amino acids. The V gene's germline CDR1 is MNHEY and CDR2 SVGAGI. The CDR3 reads CASSYIREGNYGYTF. In nucleotides, the CDR3 is TGTGCCAGCAGTTATATTAGGGAGGGTAACTATGGCTACACCTTC.

V gene TRBV5-4 combines with J gene TRBJ2-3; tentatively, D is TRBD2 (7 bases). Germline loops: CDR1 SGHNT, CDR2 YYREEE (reference sequence). V was pared by 0 bases and J by 7 bases, with 15 bases between. This CDR3 has 15 residues. In DNA, the CDR3 is TGTGCCAGCAGCTTGGGGGGCAGGGGAGGGCATACGCAGTATTTT. Encoded protein: CASSLGGRGGHTQYF.

The CDR3 region has the DNA TGTGCCAGCTCACCTTTTGTATCGGGGGCTAGCACCAACAATGAGCAGTTCTTC. Its protein is CASSPFVSGASTNNEQFF. This chain joins TRBV18 and TRBJ2-1; TRBD1 or TRBD2 may be the D gene (6 bases each). The V gene's germline CDR1 is KGHSH and CDR2 LQKENI. The CDR3 runs to 18 residues. The V and J ends lost 3 bases and 5 bases respectively, with 23 bases between them.

This clone was recorded once. The chain combines TRBV7-3 with TRBJ1-2, with 10 bases fitting TRBD1. The germline V gene has CDR1 SGHTA and CDR2 FQGTGA. V was clipped by 4 bases and J by 6 bases; unmatched bases: 5. The CDR3 has 14 residues. The CDR3 loop reads CASSWGGTGDGYTF. CDR3 coding DNA: TGTGCCAGCAGCTGGGGCGGGACAGGGGATGGCTACACCTTC. The whole variable domain, remainder taken from reference TRBV7-3 and TRBJ1-2, is GAGVSQTPSNKVTEKGKYVELRCDPISGHTALYWYRQSLGQGPEFLIYFQGTGAADDSGLPNDRFFAVRPEGSVSTLKIQRTERGDSAVYLCASSWGGTGDGYTFGSGTRLTVV.

V usage is TRBV18 and J usage is TRBJ1-6; D may be TRBD1 (5 bases). From germline, CDR1 is KGHSH and CDR2 LQKENI. The CDR3 contains 15 residues. V gave up 2 bases and J gave up 8 bases, with 13 bases separating them. The CDR3 DNA reads TGTGCCAGCTCACCAGGGGGGTCGAAAGATTCACCCCTCCACTTT. Translating it yields CASSPGGSKDSPLHF.